This TCR beta chain was found in a study of blood T cells in healthy people across ages (dated by TCRdb to the mid-2010s). About the study as a whole: In model experiments, template switching captured roughly one uniquely barcoded TCR beta cDNA molecule for every two T cells. To track age-related changes in TCR beta repertoire diversity, the study relied on deep sequencing normalized with unique cDNA molecular identifiers. The donors were split into four age groups: young (average 16 years), middle-aged (39), aged (more than 55) and long-lived (approximately 80). Two additional independent replicas of 1 million unique cDNA reads from the same blood draw were analyzed for two donors (one aged 18 to 30 and one aged 80 or older).

The donors were roughly 40 Caucasian individuals from Russia, aged about 6 to 95 years, who were systemically healthy. Each donor gave approximately 9.4 milliliters of peripheral blood, drawn into EDTA-treated Vacutainer tubes. PBMCs were isolated by Ficoll-Paque density-gradient centrifugation, with at least 6 million obtained per sample. Total RNA was extracted from PBMCs with Trizol reagent, with at least 6 micrograms obtained per sample. For every donor, an aliquot of PBMCs went through flow cytometry to measure the percentages of naive CD45RAhigh/CD27high T cells. The paper's findings and limits, for the study overall: Total diversity estimates from one million sequenced T cells were considered lower bounds and underestimates. Conclusive comparison of naive and antigen-experienced compartments was prevented by the profiling of bulk unsorted PBMCs. Compared with the aged group, the long-lived group had more naive CD4+ T cells, fewer expanded clones and increased TCR diversity, suggesting age selection. Donor CMV infection status was unknown, potentially confounding age-related changes in expanded clonotypes. Observed TCR beta diversity per million T cells fell roughly linearly with age, and a significant reduction was already apparent by age roughly 40. A strong correlation was found between observed TCR beta diversity and the percentage of naive T cells measured by flow cytometry.

Worth noting for this clonotype: Its antigen is still unknown. It has no much larger one-base neighbor in the sample; base qualities were not kept.

V loses 3 bases of germline sequence and J loses 4 bases, and the interval between the two ends is 16 bases. From the germline V gene (reference sequence), CDR1 is MNHEY and CDR2 is SMNVEV. Counted from cysteine to phenylalanine, this CDR3 has 15 amino acids. The kept DNA is CDR3 alone, 45 bases in frame from the first base. Libraries came from 5' RACE. Data came from an Illumina HiSeq 2500. A second PCR of roughly 7 to 12 cycles was performed with a sample-barcoded 5' primer and a J-beta primer mix. A unique molecular identifier was introduced onto each TCR beta cDNA molecule by a template-switch 5' adaptor carrying 12 random nucleotides. At least 2.5 million CDR3-containing paired-end reads were obtained from each sample. First-strand cDNA was synthesized from all RNA with the Mint cDNA synthesis kit, primed by a TRBC-specific oligonucleotide. All cDNA was treated with uracil-DNA glycosylase and then went through a first 18-cycle PCR with the universal primers M1SS and BC2_uni_R. Concerning the study's data processing: Each sample was normalized by randomly selecting 1 million high-quality reads, each carrying a distinct molecular identifier. Instead of being binned into consensus sequences, reads that shared molecular identifiers were thrown out. CDR3 identification, clonotype clustering and error correction used MiTCR with a Q25 quality threshold and the strictest error-elimination algorithm. A nonparametric unseen species model with Euler transformation was used to estimate lower-bound total TCR beta diversity. TCRdb passed the public sequencing reads through fastp at Q25 and MiXCR, retaining productive beta sequences. CDR3 protein duplicates are merged, each entry listing the most common genes and DNA. These V and J calls derive from TCRdb rather than the authors' analysis. In this sample the table shows roughly 800,000 distinct CDR3 sequences, 25% of which occur a single time. The top ten clonotypes cover 9.4% of the sample.

Separately, the same data were catalogued under a study of T cells of mothers and their children. As noted in the second study: Nine systemically healthy Caucasian individuals, comprising three mothers and their six children, were included as donors. cDNA synthesis used all of the extracted RNA, with approximately 1.4 ug of RNA in each 15 ul reaction. In the second PCR, sample barcodes and 2-4 random nucleotides were introduced via the M1S primer. More than 8.5 million TCR beta CDR3 reads were obtained from each mother, and 2.5 million to 3.5 million reads were obtained from each child. Thymic selection shapes the output of TCR recombination in a similar way in related and unrelated pairs, and inherited differences have a minor effect. Related mother-child pairs always showed normalized repertoire overlap that was slightly higher than in unrelated mother-child pairs, though the difference was never significant. No persistent microchimeric T cell clones were detected, at a sensitivity of approximately 110 clones per million clonotypes. Deep NGS was used in the study to compare the TCR beta repertoires of mothers and children and to look for features that separate related mother-child pairs from unrelated individuals. The mean age was 40 +/- 4 years for the mothers and approximately 11 +/- 4 years for the children. After adapter ligation with NEBNext reagents, the libraries were sequenced on Illumina HiSeq 2000 with 100+100 nt paired-end reads. To prevent cross-contamination, the mother and child libraries were prepared one month apart and sequenced in separate runs. For each donor, somewhere between roughly 500,000 and 2,100,000 distinct TCR beta clonotypes were identified. Naive TCR beta clonotypes were estimated from low-frequency clonotypes matched to each donor's FACS-determined naive share, without sorting.

The receptor chain draws on TRBV27 and TRBJ2-7; the D gene remains uncertain. This TCR was recovered from a boy aged 10-17 years in good health. What was sequenced was blood. This receptor has the CDR3 CASSFGESYLYEQYF. The nucleotide sequence is given as TGTGCCAGCAGTTTTGGGGAAAGTTACCTTTACGAGCAGTACTTC.